This record covers a single T cell receptor beta chain. What it binds is not known. Data came from immunoSEQ multiplex PCR; TCRdb stores just in-frame clones and leaves some out. The table records 250,000 to 350,000 clones, 87% of them present only once. The record originates from a study of cytomegalovirus exposure and HLA in healthy donors. Study-wide results and caveats: The authors listed 164 TCR beta chains as cytomegalovirus-associated.

CDR3 length: 14 amino acids. Germline trimming cut 2 bases from V and 8 bases from J; bases unmatched to any gene: 6. Germline V lookup: CDR1 LGHNA, CDR2 YNFKEQ. The sequence was collected from a woman in her twenties or thirties in good health and CMV-seropositive. Sequencing was performed on PBMCs. The rearrangement links TRBV4-2 to TRBJ1-2, with 9 positions matching TRBD1. CDR3 nucleotides: TGTGCCAGCAGCCAACCGGGGACAGGGAAGGGCTACACCTTC. Residues: CASSQPGTGKGYTF.